These 16 T cell receptor beta chains share one sample of origin, sequenced in a study of T cell repertoires in ileal Crohn's disease. The table came from immunoSEQ multiplex PCR; TCRdb's copy has only in-frame clones and leaves some out. The data show about 14,000 clones, 84% seen once. The sequenced material came from ileal tissue. Receptor source: an adult with Crohn's disease.

This chain connects TRBV18 to TRBJ2-6; D unclear. Trimming took 6 bases from V and 0 from J, leaving 18 bases between them. The germline CDR1 and CDR2 sequences are KGHSH and LQKENI. The CDR3 has 18 residues. The CDR3 loop reads CASSPQPTGSSGANVLTF. The CDR3, as DNA: TGTGCCAGCTCGCCTCAACCCACCGGGTCCTCTGGGGCCAACGTCCTGACTTTC.

This chain uses TRBV6-6 with TRBJ1-2; perhaps TRBD1 as D (6 bases). CDR1 is MNHNY and CDR2 is SVGAGI in the germline V gene (reference sequence). CDR3 length: 15 residues. V gave up 5 bases and J gave up 8 bases, with 21 bases separating them. DNA for the CDR3: TGTGCCAGCAGTACGCTAAGGCAGGGGAATGGCGGCTACACCTTC. The encoded protein is CASSTLRQGNGGYTF.

The chain links TRBV6-6 to TRBJ1-1; D is perhaps TRBD1 (6 bases). Trimming stripped 6 bases from V and 6 bases from J, with 14 bases between. Germline CDR1 is MNHNY and CDR2 is SVGAGI (reference sequence). The CDR3 sequence is 13 residues long. The CDR3 sequence is CASRAGGLAEAFF. CDR3 sequence (DNA): TGTGCCAGCAGGGCGGGGGGCTTGGCTGAAGCTTTCTTT.

The chain uses TRBV4-1 and TRBJ2-1; TRBD2 is a possible D gene (6 bases). Germline values: CDR1 MGHRA, CDR2 YSYEKL. V shed 1 base and J shed 1 base, with 11 bases lying between them. This CDR3 is 16 amino acids long. The CDR3 reads CASSQVLAASYNEQFF. The CDR3 region has the DNA TGCGCCAGCAGCCAAGTATTAGCGGCATCCTACAATGAGCAGTTCTTC.

By sample share, this clone is medium-sized. The V call is TRBV7-6, the J call TRBJ2-7, with TRBD2 matching over 9 bases. J was trimmed by 2 bases and V by 8 bases; bases with no gene match: 4. The CDR3 consists of 13 residues. Germline V gene lookup returns CDR1 SGHVS and CDR2 FNYEAQ. CDR3 DNA: TGTGCCAGCGGCGGGGGGGCAGCCTACGAGCAGTACTTC. It yields the protein CASGGGAAYEQYF.

This clone was seen a few times. V and J are TRBV4-1 and TRBJ1-1; the D is unclear. Germline V CDR1 and CDR2: MGHRA, YSYEKL. V lost 4 bases, J lost 5 bases, and 23 bases lay in between. The CDR3 loop spans 17 amino acids. DNA for the CDR3: TGCGCCAGCAGCCGGAGGATCGTATTAAGTCCGGAAACTGAAGCTTTCTTT. Amino acids: CASSRRIVLSPETEAFF.

The J gene is TRBJ1-1, the V gene TRBV28; D may be TRBD1 (5 bases). CDR1 is MDHEN and CDR2 is SYDVKM in the germline V gene. This CDR3 region has 13 residues. Trimming pared 3 bases from V and 11 bases from J, leaving 16 bases between. CDR3 protein: CASSFSDSGVAFF. The CDR3 DNA sequence: TGTGCCAGCAGTTTCTCGGACTCGGGGGTGGCTTTCTTT.

The rearrangement links TRBV7-2 to TRBJ1-1, with 7 bases fitting TRBD1. The J segment lost 4 bases and the V segment lost 5 bases, leaving 7 bases of the junction unmatched. This CDR3 contains 14 residues. Germline V gene data show CDR1 as SGHTA and CDR2 as FQGNSA. CDR3 sequence: CASSPRQGITEAFF. The CDR3 bases are TGTGCCAGCAGCCCGCGACAGGGCATCACTGAAGCTTTCTTT.

The genes are TRBV15 and TRBJ1-5, with 7 bases matching TRBD1. The germline gives CDR1 LNHNV, CDR2 YYDKDF (reference sequence). V lost 1 base and J lost 7; bases outside the gene matches: 13. The CDR3 is made up of 17 amino acids. The CDR3 DNA is TGTGCCACCAGCAGAGCCCCTAACAGGGGAGTACAGCAGCCCCAGCATTTT. Its translation: CATSRAPNRGVQQPQHF. Looking up the rest from reference TRBV15 and TRBJ1-5 gives the full variable domain: DAMVIQNPRYQVTQFGKPVTLSCSQTLNHNVMYWYQQKSSQAPKLLFHYYDKDFNNEADTPDNFQSRRPNTSFCFLDIRSPGLGDTAMYLCATSRAPNRGVQQPQHFGDGTRLSIL.

The J gene is TRBJ1-1, the V gene TRBV5-1, with D hard to call. This CDR3 region has 14 residues. The V end lost 0 bases, the J end lost 5 bases, and 11 bases lay between the germline ends. CDR1 and CDR2 (germline): SGHRS, YFSETQ. CDR3 bases: TGCGCCAGCAGCTTGGGAGGGAAGCTGACTGAAGCTTTCTTT. This encodes CASSLGGKLTEAFF.

This clone was detected only once. The chain recombines TRBV27 with TRBJ2-2, with D perhaps matching TRBD1 (6 bases). There are 14 residues in the CDR3. The V and J ends lost 5 bases and 4 bases respectively, with 11 bases between them. Germline CDR1 and CDR2: MNHEY and SMNVEV (reference sequence). The CDR3, as DNA: TGTGCCAGCAGTGGTCGGACAGTCACCGGGGAGCTGTTTTTT. As protein: CASSGRTVTGELFF.

This rearrangement joins TRBV30 to TRBJ1-6, with 8 bases that match TRBD1. Germline CDR1 GTSNPN, CDR2 SVGIG (reference sequence). After removal of 5 bases from V and 5 bases from J, the junction contained 5 bases not matched to a gene. The CDR3 totals 14 residues. CDR3 coding DNA: TGTGCCTGGCAGGGGGCCCACAATAATTCACCCCTCCACTTT. Its protein product is CAWQGAHNNSPLHF.

This chain connects TRBV6-4 to TRBJ1-1, with D hard to call. Germline V CDR1 and CDR2: MRHNA, SNTAGT. V was cut by 4 bases and J by 3 bases, with 9 bases left in between. CDR3 length: 13 residues. Written as DNA, the CDR3 is TGTGCCAGCAGTGCTACAGAACACACTGAAGCTTTCTTT. Its protein is CASSATEHTEAFF.

This chain uses TRBV7-2 with TRBJ2-3, with D perhaps TRBD2 (5 bases). This CDR3 has 16 amino acids. From germline, CDR1 is SGHTA and CDR2 FQGNSA. The ends were cut back, 0 bases at V and 0 bases at J, with 10 bases in the middle. In DNA form, the CDR3 reads TGTGCCAGCAGCTTAGCGTCCAGCGGAAGCACAGATACGCAGTATTTT. Translated: CASSLASSGSTDTQYF.

The rearrangement links TRBV7-2 to TRBJ2-3; 13 positions agree with TRBD2. There are 16 residues in the CDR3. V lost 5 bases and J lost 4; bases outside the gene matches: 6. The germline V gene encodes CDR1 SGHTA and CDR2 FQGNSA. The chain's CDR3 is CASSTGLAGVADTQYF. CDR3 nucleotides: TGTGCCAGCAGCACAGGACTAGCGGGGGTGGCAGATACGCAGTATTTT.

The CDR3 nucleotides read TGTGCCATACAGACGGTGGCGGGAGTTTTGACCGGGGAGCTGTTTTTT. This sequence encodes CAIQTVAGVLTGELFF. The V call is TRBV7-2, the J call TRBJ2-2, with TRBD2 identical over 7 bases. Germline V gene sequence: CDR1 SGHTA, CDR2 FQGNSA. CDR3 size: 16 residues. Trimming at V came to 10 bases and at J to 5 bases, leaving 16 bases not matched to a gene.